Included here is one T cell receptor (beta chain) sequence, with context. Antigen: not known. This specimen comes from a study of T cell responses to AZD1222 COVID-19 vaccine. The study, taken as a whole, reports: White British people made up most donors, females outnumbered males, and clonal diversity was possibly underestimated. The study sampled repertoires only after the peak T cell response.

Germline CDR1 GTSNPN, CDR2 SVGIG (reference sequence). V was pared by 4 bases and J by 3 bases, with 3 bases of the junction left unmatched. The CDR3 sequence is 15 residues long. Clones were sequenced by immunoSEQ multiplex PCR, and TCRdb holds only the in-frame ones, with some missing. The sample includes some 150,000 clones, 85% to 95% of them seen just once. The rearrangement links TRBV30 to TRBJ2-2; 12 bases are a match to TRBD2. Material: peripheral blood, obtained on day 0 of AZD1222 vaccination. This receptor was taken from an adult in good health. Written as DNA, the CDR3 is TGTGCCTGGACTAGCGGGGGGGCAGACACCGGGGAGCTGTTTTTT. This codes for CAWTSGGADTGELFF.